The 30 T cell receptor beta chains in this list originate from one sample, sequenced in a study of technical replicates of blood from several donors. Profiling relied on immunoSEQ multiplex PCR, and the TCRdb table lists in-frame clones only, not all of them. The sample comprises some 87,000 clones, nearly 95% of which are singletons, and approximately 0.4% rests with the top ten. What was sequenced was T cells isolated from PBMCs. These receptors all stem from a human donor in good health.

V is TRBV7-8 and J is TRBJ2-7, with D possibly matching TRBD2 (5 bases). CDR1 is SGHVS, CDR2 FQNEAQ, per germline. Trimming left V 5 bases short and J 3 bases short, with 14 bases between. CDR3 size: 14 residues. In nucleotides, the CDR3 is TGTGCCAGCAGCGGAGAAAGAGGGTTCTACGAGCAGTACTTC. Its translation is CASSGERGFYEQYF.

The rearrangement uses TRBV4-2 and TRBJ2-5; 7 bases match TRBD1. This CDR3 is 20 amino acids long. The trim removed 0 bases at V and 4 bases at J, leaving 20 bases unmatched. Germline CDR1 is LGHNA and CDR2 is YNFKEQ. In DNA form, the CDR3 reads TGTGCCAGCAGCCAAGAGTGGGTAGGGGGCGCCTTAATTCAAAGAGAGACCCAGTACTTC. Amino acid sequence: CASSQEWVGGALIQRETQYF.

The CDR3 bases are TGTGCCATCAGTGAGTCCGAAGTGGGCGGGATTGGCTACACCTTC. Protein sequence: CAISESEVGGIGYTF. The V gene is TRBV10-3, the J gene TRBJ1-2, with D hard to call. Germline values: CDR1 ENHRY, CDR2 SYGVKD. Trimming shortened V by 0 bases and J by 7 bases, and 15 bases separated the two germline ends. The CDR3 extends over 15 amino acids.

This chain's CDR3 is CASSETGDTEAFF. CDR3 bases: TGTGCCAGTAGCGAAACAGGGGACACTGAAGCTTTCTTT. J is TRBJ1-1 and V is TRBV19; TRBD1 agrees at 7 bases. The junction had 4 bases not matched to a gene; V was cut back by 6 bases and J by 3 bases. This CDR3 contains 13 residues. Germline V gene data show CDR1 as LNHDA and CDR2 as SQIVND (reference sequence).

Written as DNA, the CDR3 is TGTGCCAGCAGTTTAACCCAGGGGTTAGGGGCCAACGTCCTGACTTTC. Protein product: CASSLTQGLGANVLTF. The rearrangement links TRBV27 to TRBJ2-6, with a weak D call TRBD1 (6 bases). Germline V gene sequence: CDR1 MNHEY, CDR2 SMNVEV (reference sequence). The CDR3 has 16 residues. V dropped 2 bases and J dropped 4 bases, with 12 bases sitting between them.

CDR3 DNA: TGCGCCAGCAGCCAAGGGGGGGCTAGCGGGATGGGCTCCTACAATGAGCAGTTCTTC. This translates into CASSQGGASGMGSYNEQFF. V is TRBV4-3 and J is TRBJ2-1; 9 bases are a match to TRBD2. Germline loops: CDR1 LGHNA, CDR2 YSLEER. J gave up 0 bases and V 1 base, and 10 bases lay outside the gene matches. This CDR3 has 19 residues.

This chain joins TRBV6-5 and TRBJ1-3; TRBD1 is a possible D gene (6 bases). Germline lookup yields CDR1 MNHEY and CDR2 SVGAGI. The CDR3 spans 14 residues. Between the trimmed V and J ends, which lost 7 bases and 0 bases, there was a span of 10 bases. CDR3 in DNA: TGTGCCAGCAAACTCAGGGGCTCTGGAAACACCATATATTTT. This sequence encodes CASKLRGSGNTIYF.

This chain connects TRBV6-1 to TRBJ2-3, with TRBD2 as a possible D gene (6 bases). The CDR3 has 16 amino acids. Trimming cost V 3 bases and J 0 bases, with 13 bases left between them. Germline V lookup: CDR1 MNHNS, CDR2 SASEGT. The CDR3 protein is CASSEIAVSSTDTQYF. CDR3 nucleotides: TGTGCCAGCAGTGAGATAGCGGTCTCTAGCACAGATACGCAGTATTTT.

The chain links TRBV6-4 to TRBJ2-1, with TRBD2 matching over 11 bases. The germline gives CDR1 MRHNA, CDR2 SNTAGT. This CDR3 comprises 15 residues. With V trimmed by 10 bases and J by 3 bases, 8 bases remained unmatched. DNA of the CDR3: TGTGCCACCACAAAACTAGCGGGGGACTACAATGAGCAGTTCTTC. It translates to CATTKLAGDYNEQFF.

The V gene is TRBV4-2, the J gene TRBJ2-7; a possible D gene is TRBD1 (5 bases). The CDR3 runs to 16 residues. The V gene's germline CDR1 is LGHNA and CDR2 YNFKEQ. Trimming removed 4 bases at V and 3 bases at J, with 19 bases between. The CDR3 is CASSPYGAAPDYEQYF. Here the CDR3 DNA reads TGTGCCAGCAGCCCCTATGGGGCCGCACCCGACTACGAGCAGTACTTC.

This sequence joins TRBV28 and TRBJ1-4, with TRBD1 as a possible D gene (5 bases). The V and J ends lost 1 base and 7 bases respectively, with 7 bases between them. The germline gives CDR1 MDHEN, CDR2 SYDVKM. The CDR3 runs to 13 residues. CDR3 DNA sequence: TGTGCCAGCAGTTTATTTAGGGGTGAAAAACTGTTTTTT. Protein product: CASSLFRGEKLFF. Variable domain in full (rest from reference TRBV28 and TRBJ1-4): DVKVTQSSRYLVKRTGEKVFLECVQDMDHENMFWYRQDPGLGLRLIYFSYDVKMKEKGDIPEGYSVSREKKERFSLILESASTNQTSMYLCASSLFRGEKLFFGSGTQLSVL.

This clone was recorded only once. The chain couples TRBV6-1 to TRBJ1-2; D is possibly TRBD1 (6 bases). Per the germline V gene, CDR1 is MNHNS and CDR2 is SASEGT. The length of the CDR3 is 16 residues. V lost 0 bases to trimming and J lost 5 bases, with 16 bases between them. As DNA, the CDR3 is TGTGCCAGCAGTGAAGCGCTTCAGGGGTCAGGATATGGCTACACCTTC. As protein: CASSEALQGSGYGYTF.

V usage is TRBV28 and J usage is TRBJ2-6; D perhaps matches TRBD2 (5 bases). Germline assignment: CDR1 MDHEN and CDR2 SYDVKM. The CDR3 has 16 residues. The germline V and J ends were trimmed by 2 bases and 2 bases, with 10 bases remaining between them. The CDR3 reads CASSLRLGAGANVLTF. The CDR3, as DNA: TGTGCCAGCAGTTTACGCCTCGGGGCTGGGGCCAACGTCCTGACTTTC.

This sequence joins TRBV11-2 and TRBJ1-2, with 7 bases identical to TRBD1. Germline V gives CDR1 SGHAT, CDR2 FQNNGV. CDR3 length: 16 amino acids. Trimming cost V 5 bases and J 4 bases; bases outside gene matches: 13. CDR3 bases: TGTGCCAGCAGCCTTCTAGACAGGGAAGGTAGCTATGGCTACACCTTC. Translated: CASSLLDREGSYGYTF.

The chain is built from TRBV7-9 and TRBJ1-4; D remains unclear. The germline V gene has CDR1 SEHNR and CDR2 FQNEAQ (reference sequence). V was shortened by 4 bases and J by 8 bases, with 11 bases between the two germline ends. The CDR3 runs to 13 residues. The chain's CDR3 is CASSWSGMEKLFF. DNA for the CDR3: TGTGCCAGCAGCTGGTCCGGGATGGAAAAACTGTTTTTT.

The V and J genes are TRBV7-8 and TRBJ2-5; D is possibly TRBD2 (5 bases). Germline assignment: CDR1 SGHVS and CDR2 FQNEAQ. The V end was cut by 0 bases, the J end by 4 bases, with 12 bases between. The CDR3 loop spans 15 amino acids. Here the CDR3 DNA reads TGTGCCAGCAGCTTAGCGCGAATCCGGGGAGAGACCCAGTACTTC. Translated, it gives CASSLARIRGETQYF.

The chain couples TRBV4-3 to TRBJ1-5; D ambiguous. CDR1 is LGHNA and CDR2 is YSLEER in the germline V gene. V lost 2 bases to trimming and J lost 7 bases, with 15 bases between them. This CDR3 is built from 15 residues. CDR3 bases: TGCGCCAGCAGCCAATCTGGAGGGCTAGAGCAGCCCCAGCATTTT. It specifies CASSQSGGLEQPQHF.

In DNA form, the CDR3 reads TGTGCCAGCAGCGCTTACCAGGGGGAAGAGACCCAGTACTTC. Translation: CASSAYQGEETQYF. The rearrangement uses TRBV9 and TRBJ2-5, with TRBD1 matching 7 bases. The CDR3 consists of 14 residues. From germline, CDR1 is SGDLS and CDR2 YYNGEE. V shed 3 bases, J shed 3 bases, and the junction held 5 bases outside the gene matches.

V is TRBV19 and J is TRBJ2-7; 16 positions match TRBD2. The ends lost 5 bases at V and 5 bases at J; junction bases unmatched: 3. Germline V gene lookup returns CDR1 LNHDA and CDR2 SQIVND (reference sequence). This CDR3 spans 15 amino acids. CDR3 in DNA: TGTGCCAGTAGTCCCGGGACTAGCGGGAGGGACGAGCAGTACTTC. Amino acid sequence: CASSPGTSGRDEQYF.

The CDR3 DNA reads TGCGCCAGCAGCCCCGGAGGACCGACCACAGATACGCAGTATTTT. Protein product: CASSPGGPTTDTQYF. The rearrangement links TRBV5-1 to TRBJ2-3; a possible D gene is TRBD2 (5 bases). The CDR3 is 15 residues long. CDR1 is SGHRS, CDR2 YFSETQ, per germline. V was clipped by 4 bases and J by 2 bases, with 14 bases between them.

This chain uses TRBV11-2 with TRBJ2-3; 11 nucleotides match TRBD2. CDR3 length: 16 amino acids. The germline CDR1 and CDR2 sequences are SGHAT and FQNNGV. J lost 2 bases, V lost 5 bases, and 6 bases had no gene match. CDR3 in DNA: TGTGCCAGCAGCCTAAATAGCGGGAGGGACACAGATACGCAGTATTTT. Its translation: CASSLNSGRDTDTQYF. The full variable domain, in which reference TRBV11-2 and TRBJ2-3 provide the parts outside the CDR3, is EAGVAQSPRYKIIEKRQSVAFWCNPISGHATLYWYQQILGQGPKLLIQFQNNGVVDDSQLPKDRFSAERLKGVDSTLKIQPAKLEDSAVYLCASSLNSGRDTDTQYFGPGTRLTVL.

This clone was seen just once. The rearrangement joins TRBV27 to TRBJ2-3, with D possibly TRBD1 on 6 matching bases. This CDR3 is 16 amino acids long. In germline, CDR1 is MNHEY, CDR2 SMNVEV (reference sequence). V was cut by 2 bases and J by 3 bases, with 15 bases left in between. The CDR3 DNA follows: TGTGCCAGCAGTTTACAGGGGCCGCTCTTGACAGATACGCAGTATTTT. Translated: CASSLQGPLLTDTQYF.

CDR3 loop: CASTPSGLNTEAFF. The DNA of the CDR3 is TGCGCCAGCACTCCATCGGGGTTAAACACTGAAGCTTTCTTT. V usage is TRBV5-1 and J usage is TRBJ1-1, with D unresolved. V was pared by 6 bases and J by 2 bases, with 14 bases between. Per germline, CDR1 SGHRS and CDR2 YFSETQ. This CDR3 contains 14 residues.

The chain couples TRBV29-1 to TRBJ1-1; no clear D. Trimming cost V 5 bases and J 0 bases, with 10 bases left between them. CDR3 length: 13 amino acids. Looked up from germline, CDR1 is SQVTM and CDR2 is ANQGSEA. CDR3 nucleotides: TGCAGCGTTCTCAGGTCTATGAACACTGAAGCTTTCTTT. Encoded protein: CSVLRSMNTEAFF.

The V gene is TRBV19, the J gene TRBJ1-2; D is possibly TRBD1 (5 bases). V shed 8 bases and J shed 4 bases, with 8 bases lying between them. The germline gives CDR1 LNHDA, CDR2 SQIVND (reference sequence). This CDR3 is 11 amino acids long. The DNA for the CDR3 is TGTGCCAGTGAGGACATCTATGGCTACACCTTC. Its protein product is CASEDIYGYTF. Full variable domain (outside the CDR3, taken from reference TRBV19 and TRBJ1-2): DGGITQSPKYLFRKEGQNVTLSCEQNLNHDAMYWYRQDPGQGLRLIYYSQIVNDFQKGDIAEGYSVSREKKESFPLTVTSAQKNPTAFYLCASEDIYGYTFGSGTRLTVV.

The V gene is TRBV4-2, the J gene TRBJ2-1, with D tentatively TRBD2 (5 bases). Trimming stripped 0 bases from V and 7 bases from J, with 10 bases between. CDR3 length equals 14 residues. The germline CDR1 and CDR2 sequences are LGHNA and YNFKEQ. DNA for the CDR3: TGTGCCAGCAGCCAAGATCGAGCGGCTAATGAGCAGTTCTTC. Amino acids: CASSQDRAANEQFF.

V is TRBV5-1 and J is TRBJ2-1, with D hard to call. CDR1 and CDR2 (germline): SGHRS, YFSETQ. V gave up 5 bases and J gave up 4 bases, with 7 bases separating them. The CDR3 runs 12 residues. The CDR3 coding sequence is TGCGCCAGCAGTCTTAGTTACAATGAGCAGTTCTTC. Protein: CASSLSYNEQFF.

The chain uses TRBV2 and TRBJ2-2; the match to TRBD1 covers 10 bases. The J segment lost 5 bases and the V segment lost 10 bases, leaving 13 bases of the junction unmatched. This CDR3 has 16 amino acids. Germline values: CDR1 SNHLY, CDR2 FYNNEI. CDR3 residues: CAINYPGQGRTGELFF. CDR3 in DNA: TGTGCCATCAACTACCCGGGACAGGGGAGAACCGGGGAGCTGTTTTTT. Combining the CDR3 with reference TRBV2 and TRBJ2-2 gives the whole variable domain EPEVTQTPSHQVTQMGQEVILRCVPISNHLYFYWYRQILGQKVEFLVSFYNNEISEKSEIFDDQFSVERPDGSNFTLKIRSTKLEDSAMYFCAINYPGQGRTGELFFGEGSRLTVL.

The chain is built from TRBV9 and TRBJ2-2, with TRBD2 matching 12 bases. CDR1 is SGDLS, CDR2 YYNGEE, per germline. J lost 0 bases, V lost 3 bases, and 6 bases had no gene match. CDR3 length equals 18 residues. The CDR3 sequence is CASSEGLAGSANTGELFF. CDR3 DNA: TGTGCCAGCAGCGAGGGACTAGCGGGCTCCGCGAACACCGGGGAGCTGTTTTTT.

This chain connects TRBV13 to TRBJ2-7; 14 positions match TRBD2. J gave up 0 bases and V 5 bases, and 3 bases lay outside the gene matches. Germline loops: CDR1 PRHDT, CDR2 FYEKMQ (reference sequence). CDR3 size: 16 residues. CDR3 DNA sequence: TGTGCCAGCAGCCCGGGACTAGCGGGAGACTCCTACGAGCAGTACTTC. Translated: CASSPGLAGDSYEQYF.